This TCR beta chain was captured by sequencing in a study of control samples from healthy donors and cancer patients. Profiling relied on immunoSEQ multiplex PCR, and the TCRdb table lists in-frame clones only, not all of them. Of about 140,000 clones in the sample, roughly nine tenths were seen once. Trimming removed 5 bases from V and 3 bases from J, with 5 bases in between. CDR3 length: 11 amino acids. From germline, CDR1 is MDHEN and CDR2 SYDVKM. The chain recombines TRBV28 with TRBJ2-7, with a possible D match to TRBD2 (5 bases). The receptor comes from a young woman in good health. The sequenced sample was blood. This CDR3 is CASSRGYEQYF. The CDR3, as DNA: TGTGCCAGCAGTCGGGGCTACGAGCAGTACTTC.